The present T cell receptor beta chain was sequenced within a study of blood T cell repertoires in COVID-19 (dated by TCRdb to 2018 to 2020). For the wider study: Samples covering the acute and convalescent phases of COVID-19 were provided by collaborators in the United States, Italy and Spain. Nearly every sample came with metadata listing a de-identified subject ID, COVID-19 status, age in years and sex. The repertoires were released in a freely available public database intended as a resource for research on the immune response to SARS-CoV-2. Samples came from the ongoing ImmuneRACE study (first 160 participants) plus 1,254 subjects from 6 global collaborators. Where available, HLA class I and class II types were taken from metadata supplied by the sample provider and were not determined by assay-based typing. The material from the prospective study consisted of cDNA or gDNA derived from T cells, B-cell-depleted T cells, or PBMCs. The dataset comprised deeply sampled blood TCRbeta repertoires from subjects exposed to, actively infected with, or recovered from COVID-19. What the authors observed across the whole study: Clinical and demographic metadata were provided uncurated, with the amount varying by source and participant.

Concerning this clone itself: The clone's antigen remains unknown. Base-call qualities are not available, and no considerably larger clone is one nucleotide away.

Each collaborating institution followed its own protocols to collect whole blood in K2EDTA tubes. Collaborator samples were shipped for TCRbeta analysis as frozen whole blood, isolated PBMCs, or DNA extracted from either sample type. Trimming takes 8 bases off V and 3 bases off J; junction bases not matched to a gene: 9. CDR1 and CDR2 are drawn from the germline V gene: MNHEY, SVGAGI. The CDR3 has 15 amino acids, counting the end cysteine and phenylalanine. The entry retains the CDR3 DNA only, 45 bases that are in frame from base 1. TCRbeta CDR3 regions were amplified from genomic DNA using the immunoSEQ Assay, a bias-controlled multiplex PCR. Processing in the source paper ran as follows. The number of nucleated cells in each sample was estimated from the amplification of reference gene primers within the assay. To quantify the absolute abundance of each unique TCRbeta CDR3 rearrangement, sequence reads were collapsed and filtered. Productive Simpson clonality was computed per sample as the square root of Simpson's diversity index over productive rearrangements. In its TCRdb copy, this immuneACCESS table keeps in-frame sequences only and misses some clones. Where compared with another copy, unresolved V genes explain less than half of these, and the others have no known cause. The DNA was the basis for D and trimming; V, J and clone size are from that table. The table for this sample lists around 160,000 clones; around 80% of them were counted only once. The ten largest make up 10% to 15% of the sample.

The chain joins TRBV6-5 to TRBJ1-5; TRBD1 matches 8 bases in the middle. The receptor was derived from a man aged 55 to 70 with active or convalescent COVID-19. The sequenced sample was peripheral blood. The CDR3 region reads CASGPQGVDNQPQHF. In nucleotide form, the sequence is TGTGCCAGCGGTCCACAGGGGGTTGACAATCAGCCCCAGCATTTT.